The 30 T cell receptor beta chains in this list originate from one sample, sequenced in a study of cytomegalovirus exposure and HLA in healthy donors. In the PCR, 60 Vbeta and 13 Jbeta primers were used. Sequenced by immunoSEQ multiplex PCR; TCRdb stores in-frame clones only, minus some. This sample has roughly 140,000 clones, with roughly 80% found just once. Material: PBMCs. The receptor set was obtained from a man in his forties in good health and CMV-seropositive.

This clone has a single count. The chain's CDR3 is CASSPPRQGTTDTQYF. The CDR3 coding sequence is TGTGCCAGCAGTCCTCCCCGACAGGGGACCACAGATACGCAGTATTTT. This chain joins TRBV2 and TRBJ2-3; 8 bases fit TRBD1. Trimming at V came to 5 bases and at J to 2 bases, leaving 9 bases not matched to a gene. The CDR3 extends over 16 amino acids. The germline V gene has CDR1 SNHLY and CDR2 FYNNEI.

The chain employs TRBV2 and TRBJ1-5; 7 nucleotides match TRBD1. V trimming: 4 bases; J trimming: 10 bases; junction bases outside the gene matches: 7. The V gene's germline CDR1 is SNHLY and CDR2 FYNNEI. This CDR3 comprises 13 residues. CDR3 sequence: CASSGPYRGPQHF. CDR3 DNA: TGTGCCAGCAGTGGGCCCTACAGGGGACCCCAGCATTTT.

V and J are TRBV7-8 and TRBJ1-1; weak D call: TRBD1 (6 bases). The CDR3 is 15 residues long. Germline-derived CDR1 and CDR2 are SGHVS and FQNEAQ. Between the trimmed V and J ends, which lost 3 bases and 0 bases, there was a span of 11 bases. The CDR3 region is CASSFPRGLNTEAFF. CDR3 nucleotide sequence: TGTGCCAGCAGCTTTCCCAGGGGATTGAACACTGAAGCTTTCTTT.

There are a few counts of this clone. This rearrangement joins TRBV5-1 to TRBJ1-4; weak D call: TRBD1 (5 bases). Trimming took off 5 bases at V and 7 bases at J, with 15 bases between the two ends. CDR1 and CDR2 (germline): SGHRS, YFSETQ. The CDR3 length is 14 residues. The CDR3, as DNA: TGCGCCAGCAGTTCAGGGCAGGTACTTGAAAAACTGTTTTTT. It specifies CASSSGQVLEKLFF.

The chain has TRBV6-6 and TRBJ2-7; TRBD2 matches 7 bases. Per the germline V gene, CDR1 is MNHNY and CDR2 is SVGAGI (reference sequence). This CDR3 comprises 12 residues. Unmatched junction bases numbered 5, after V lost 7 bases and J lost 5 bases. The CDR3 DNA sequence: TGTGCCAGCACCGGGGGGATCAACGAGCAGTACTTC. It codes for CASTGGINEQYF.

The chain uses TRBV9 and TRBJ1-5, with 7 bases lining up with TRBD1. This CDR3 is built from 14 residues. The trim removed 6 bases at V and 4 bases at J, leaving 7 bases unmatched. Germline V gene sequence: CDR1 SGDLS, CDR2 YYNGEE. The CDR3, as DNA: TGTGCCAGCAATAAAGGACAGGCGAATCAGCCCCAGCATTTT. The encoded protein is CASNKGQANQPQHF.

The rearrangement joins TRBV9 to TRBJ2-7; 8 bases align to TRBD1. Per germline, CDR1 SGDLS and CDR2 YYNGEE. Trimming cost V 2 bases and J 3 bases; bases outside gene matches: 7. The CDR3 totals 15 residues. As DNA, the CDR3 is TGTGCCAGCAGCGTCGCAGGGGGCGTAGGCTACGAGCAGTACTTC. The encoded protein is CASSVAGGVGYEQYF.

The V gene is TRBV19, the J gene TRBJ1-2; 8 nucleotides align to TRBD1. V was clipped by 5 bases and J by 4 bases; unmatched bases: 9. In germline, CDR1 is LNHDA, CDR2 SQIVND (reference sequence). There are 15 residues in the CDR3. Here the CDR3 reads CASSFRTGRGYGYTF. The CDR3 DNA sequence: TGTGCCAGTAGTTTCCGGACAGGGAGGGGCTATGGCTACACCTTC. The variable domain in full, with the rest retrieved from reference TRBV19 and TRBJ1-2, is DGGITQSPKYLFRKEGQNVTLSCEQNLNHDAMYWYRQDPGQGLRLIYYSQIVNDFQKGDIAEGYSVSREKKESFPLTVTSAQKNPTAFYLCASSFRTGRGYGYTFGSGTRLTVV.

This sequence joins TRBV27 and TRBJ2-5; TRBD1 aligns across 9 bases. The germline V gene encodes CDR1 MNHEY and CDR2 SMNVEV (reference sequence). V lost 6 bases to trimming and J lost 5 bases; unmatched junction nucleotides: 7. The CDR3 runs 14 residues. CDR3: CASSRQGGSETQYF. CDR3 sequence (DNA): TGTGCCAGCAGCCGACAGGGGGGATCGGAGACCCAGTACTTC.

V is TRBV9 and J is TRBJ2-1; 9 bases agree with TRBD2. This CDR3 region has 15 residues. With 2 bases clipped from V and 3 bases from J, the junction kept 3 bases outside the gene matches. Germline loops: CDR1 SGDLS, CDR2 YYNGEE. The CDR3 DNA is TGTGCCAGCAGCGTTAGGACTAGCGTCTACAATGAGCAGTTCTTC. Protein: CASSVRTSVYNEQFF.

This clone was picked up a small number of times. This chain uses TRBV27 with TRBJ2-3; TRBD2 matches at 13 bases. This CDR3 comprises 15 residues. Trimming cost V 2 bases and J 4 bases; bases outside gene matches: 0. Germline V gives CDR1 MNHEY, CDR2 SMNVEV (reference sequence). This CDR3 reads CASSLGLAGADTQYF. The CDR3 coding sequence is TGTGCCAGCAGTTTAGGACTAGCGGGGGCAGATACGCAGTATTTT.

At least ten counts were recorded for this clone. This chain connects TRBV6-5 to TRBJ1-4; no firm D call. The CDR3 is made up of 13 amino acids. Germline V CDR1 and CDR2: MNHEY, SVGAGI. Trimming cost V 5 bases and J 11 bases, with 15 bases left between them. The CDR3 spells CASSRYEQAKLFF. In nucleotides, the CDR3 is TGTGCCAGCAGTCGCTACGAGCAGGCGAAACTGTTTTTT.

The chain uses TRBV28 and TRBJ2-7, with 8 bases matching TRBD2. Germline values: CDR1 MDHEN, CDR2 SYDVKM. J lost 5 bases, V lost 2 bases, and 14 bases had no gene match. The CDR3 has 17 residues. The CDR3 nucleotides are TGTGCCAGCAGTTTAAAGGTAGGCCGGACTAGCAGCCACGAGCAGTACTTC. It translates to CASSLKVGRTSSHEQYF.

CDR3 in DNA: TGTGCCAGCAGCGTAGACGGCAGGCCGTCAAGGGGTGAGCAGTTCTTC. Translated: CASSVDGRPSRGEQFF. The chain has TRBV9 and TRBJ2-1, with D possibly being TRBD1 (5 bases). Germline lookup yields CDR1 SGDLS and CDR2 YYNGEE. The V end was cut by 0 bases, the J end by 9 bases, with 19 bases between. CDR3 length equals 16 residues.

This rearrangement joins TRBV2 to TRBJ2-5, with D maybe TRBD1 (5 bases). Germline V gene data show CDR1 as SNHLY and CDR2 as FYNNEI. With 6 bases removed from V and 7 bases from J, the gap between germline ends came to 24 bases. This CDR3 contains 16 residues. CDR3 coding DNA: TGTGCCAGCAGCCGCGGACAAACCAGAGAACTCGGGACCCAGTACTTC. Its translation: CASSRGQTRELGTQYF.

This sequence joins TRBV2 and TRBJ1-4; 11 bases are shared with TRBD1. CDR3 length: 14 amino acids. Losses at the gene ends were 6 bases for V and 7 bases for J; bases not matched to a gene: 4. Germline CDR1 and CDR2: SNHLY and FYNNEI. The chain's CDR3 is CASRTGTGGEKLFF. CDR3 DNA: TGTGCCAGCAGAACCGGGACAGGGGGTGAAAAACTGTTTTTT.

The rearrangement joins TRBV6-4 to TRBJ2-7; 7 bases are a match to TRBD2. V lost 3 bases to trimming and J lost 1 base; unmatched junction nucleotides: 3. Germline CDR1 is MRHNA and CDR2 is SNTAGT. The CDR3 sequence is 14 residues long. The CDR3 nucleotides are TGTGCCAGCAGTGAGGGCGGGAGTTCCTACGAGCAGTACTTC. Its protein product is CASSEGGSSYEQYF.

The rearrangement uses TRBV12-5 and TRBJ1-1; 11 nucleotides align to TRBD1. The CDR3 totals 18 residues. Unmatched junction bases numbered 13, after V lost 7 bases and J lost 0 bases. The germline CDR1 and CDR2 sequences are LGHNT and FRNRAP. The CDR3 sequence: CASAPGLWDRGVNTEAFF. For the CDR3, the DNA is TGTGCTAGTGCTCCGGGCTTATGGGACAGGGGGGTGAACACTGAAGCTTTCTTT.

The V gene is TRBV19, the J gene TRBJ2-7; 7 nucleotides align to TRBD2. V lost 2 bases and J lost 4; bases outside the gene matches: 8. Per germline, CDR1 LNHDA and CDR2 SQIVND (reference sequence). This CDR3 is built from 15 residues. CDR3 coding DNA: TGTGCCAGTAGTATACTGGGCGGGGGTCCTTACGAGCAGTACTTC. Its translation: CASSILGGGPYEQYF.

CDR3 protein: CSATQGNEQYF. The CDR3 DNA sequence: TGCAGTGCCACACAGGGTAACGAGCAGTACTTC. The J gene is TRBJ2-7, the V gene TRBV20-1, with D possibly matching TRBD1 (6 bases). CDR1 DFQATT and CDR2 SNEGSKA come from the germline V gene (reference sequence). This CDR3 has 11 amino acids. V was pared by 6 bases and J by 5 bases, with 11 bases between.

The chain recombines TRBV7-2 with TRBJ1-5; no clear D gene. The germline V and J ends were trimmed by 3 bases and 5 bases, with 5 bases remaining between them. Germline CDR1 is SGHTA and CDR2 is FQGNSA. The CDR3 runs 12 residues. CDR3 DNA sequence: TGTGCCAGCAGCTTGCAGTATCAGCCCCAGCATTTT. It yields the protein CASSLQYQPQHF. Supplemented by reference TRBV7-2 and TRBJ1-5, the full variable domain reads GAGVSQSPSNKVTEKGKDVELRCDPISGHTALYWYRQSLGQGLEFLIYFQGNSAPDKSGLPSDRFSAERTGGSVSTLTIQRTQQEDSAVYLCASSLQYQPQHFGDGTRLSIL.

This clone was counted only a few times. The rearrangement joins TRBV7-9 to TRBJ1-3, with a possible D match to TRBD1 (5 bases). Trimming took 2 bases from V and 6 from J, leaving 11 bases between them. This CDR3 spans 14 amino acids. Germline assignment: CDR1 SEHNR and CDR2 FQNEAQ (reference sequence). The CDR3 loop is CASSLQGPINTIYF. The CDR3 DNA follows: TGTGCCAGCAGCTTACAGGGCCCAATAAACACCATATATTTT. Together with reference TRBV7-9 and TRBJ1-3, the CDR3 gives the full variable domain: DTGVSQNPRHKITKRGQNVTFRCDPISEHNRLYWYRQTLGQGPEFLTYFQNEAQLEKSRLLSDRFSAERPKGSFSTLEIQRTEQGDSAMYLCASSLQGPINTIYFGEGSWLTVV.

This sequence joins TRBV11-2 and TRBJ1-2, with TRBD1 matching 7 bases. J was trimmed by 5 bases and V by 1 base; bases with no gene match: 1. This CDR3 comprises 13 residues. Germline V gene sequence: CDR1 SGHAT, CDR2 FQNNGV. The CDR3 DNA sequence: TGTGCCAGCAGCTTAGCAGGGGGGTATGGCTACACCTTC. Translating gives CASSLAGGYGYTF. The full variable domain, rest sourced from reference TRBV11-2 and TRBJ1-2, is EAGVAQSPRYKIIEKRQSVAFWCNPISGHATLYWYQQILGQGPKLLIQFQNNGVVDDSQLPKDRFSAERLKGVDSTLKIQPAKLEDSAVYLCASSLAGGYGYTFGSGTRLTVV.

This chain links TRBV9 with TRBJ2-3, with 12 bases lining up with TRBD1. The J segment lost 4 bases and the V segment lost 3 bases, leaving 6 bases of the junction unmatched. Germline V gives CDR1 SGDLS, CDR2 YYNGEE. This CDR3 spans 16 amino acids. The CDR3: CASSAGTGGSADTQYF. In DNA, the CDR3 is TGTGCCAGCAGCGCTGGGACAGGGGGCTCCGCAGATACGCAGTATTTT.

The chain combines TRBV2 with TRBJ1-5; D call uncertain. This CDR3 spans 15 amino acids. V shed 6 bases and J shed 1 base, with 13 bases lying between them. Germline V CDR1 and CDR2: SNHLY, FYNNEI. The CDR3 DNA is TGTGCCAGCAGCCCGACTGTAACGAGCAATCAGCCCCAGCATTTT. Amino acid sequence: CASSPTVTSNQPQHF.

The chain employs TRBV10-3 and TRBJ2-5; 9 nucleotides agree with TRBD1. Losses at the gene ends were 3 bases for V and 4 bases for J; bases not matched to a gene: 3. Germline V lookup: CDR1 ENHRY, CDR2 SYGVKD. The CDR3 contains 14 residues. The CDR3 is CAISDGTGIETQYF. The CDR3 bases are TGTGCCATCAGTGACGGGACAGGGATAGAGACCCAGTACTTC.

The chain uses TRBV28 and TRBJ1-2, with D uncertain. Looked up from germline, CDR1 is MDHEN and CDR2 is SYDVKM. Trimming took 2 bases from V and 6 from J, leaving 4 bases between them. This CDR3 contains 11 residues. CDR3 in amino acids: CASSLINGYTF. DNA for the CDR3: TGTGCCAGCAGTTTAATCAATGGCTACACCTTC.

V and J are TRBV7-3 and TRBJ2-2, with D possibly TRBD2 on 5 matching bases. The germline V and J ends were trimmed by 5 bases and 5 bases, with 12 bases remaining between them. The germline V gene has CDR1 SGHTA and CDR2 FQGTGA. The CDR3 runs to 14 residues. CDR3 sequence reads: CASSTSGNTGELFF. The CDR3 nucleotides are TGTGCCAGCAGCACCTCGGGGAATACCGGGGAGCTGTTTTTT. Based on the CDR3 plus reference TRBV7-3 and TRBJ2-2, the full variable domain is GAGVSQTPSNKVTEKGKYVELRCDPISGHTALYWYRQSLGQGPEFLIYFQGTGAADDSGLPNDRFFAVRPEGSVSTLKIQRTERGDSAVYLCASSTSGNTGELFFGEGSRLTVL.

This sequence joins TRBV10-2 and TRBJ2-2; D remains unclear. The germline CDR1 and CDR2 sequences are WSHSY and SAAADI. The CDR3 sequence is 12 residues long. V was shortened by 4 bases and J by 9 bases, with 9 bases between the two germline ends. The CDR3 here is CASSGLGRELFF. CDR3 nucleotides: TGCGCCAGCAGTGGGCTAGGCCGGGAGCTGTTTTTT.

This clone was detected only once. The CDR3 region has the DNA TGTGCCAGCAGTTACTCGAAGTCAGGGGGCCCCTACGAGCAGTACTTC. Its protein is CASSYSKSGGPYEQYF. J is TRBJ2-7 and V is TRBV6-6; TRBD1 matches 8 bases. The germline V gene has CDR1 MNHNY and CDR2 SVGAGI (reference sequence). This CDR3 comprises 16 residues. The trim removed 0 bases at V and 2 bases at J, leaving 6 bases unmatched.